These 15 T cell receptor beta chains originate from one sample sequenced in a study of cytomegalovirus exposure and HLA in healthy donors (dated by TCRdb to 2015 to 2018). Receptor libraries were prepared by the immunoSEQ multiplex PCR assay. A mixture of 60 forward primers for TCR Vbeta segments and 13 reverse primers for TCR Jbeta segments was used in the multiplex PCR. Drawn from immuneACCESS, this table holds only the in-frame rearrangements with V and J called that TCRdb kept. Clones are partly lost; checked studies trace under half to an unresolved V gene and leave the rest unexplained. Recorded for this sample are roughly 100,000 clones; roughly 63% of them occurred a single time. The ten largest clones capture 5.9% of the sample. Sequencing was carried out using PBMCs. The receptors originated from a boy younger than 18 in good health and CMV-seropositive.

The chain joins TRBV10-3 to TRBJ2-7; tentative D call: TRBD1 (6 bases). V lost 10 bases to trimming and J lost 3 bases, with 10 bases between them. The germline V gene encodes CDR1 ENHRY and CDR2 SYGVKD. This CDR3 has 11 residues. CDR3 in amino acids: CATRGGYEQYF. The CDR3 DNA reads TGTGCCACCCGAGGGGGCTACGAGCAGTACTTC.

This chain joins TRBV11-2 and TRBJ2-7; possible D gene TRBD2, 5 bases. Germline V lookup: CDR1 SGHAT, CDR2 FQNNGV. V shed 5 bases and J shed 7 bases, with 12 bases lying between them. The CDR3 extends over 12 amino acids. CDR3 nucleotides: TGTGCCAGCAGCCCAGGAACGGGAGAGCAGTACTTC. This translates into CASSPGTGEQYF.

V gene TRBV2 combines with J gene TRBJ1-1; 9 nucleotides agree with TRBD1. CDR3 length: 15 residues. Germline loops: CDR1 SNHLY, CDR2 FYNNEI. Trimming removed 4 bases from V and 1 base from J; junction bases left unmatched: 4. The CDR3 loop is CASSGETGGNTEAFF. In DNA, the CDR3 is TGTGCCAGCAGTGGAGAGACAGGGGGGAACACTGAAGCTTTCTTT. The full variable domain, completed using reference TRBV2 and TRBJ1-1, is EPEVTQTPSHQVTQMGQEVILRCVPISNHLYFYWYRQILGQKVEFLVSFYNNEISEKSEIFDDQFSVERPDGSNFTLKIRSTKLEDSAMYFCASSGETGGNTEAFFGQGTRLTVV.

V is TRBV2 and J is TRBJ1-5; a possible D gene is TRBD1 (5 bases). V was clipped by 6 bases and J by 6 bases, with 15 bases between them. The length of the CDR3 is 14 residues. Germline V gene data show CDR1 as SNHLY and CDR2 as FYNNEI. CDR3 region: CASRRRGDGQPQHF. The CDR3 nucleotides read TGTGCCAGCAGAAGACGGGGGGACGGTCAGCCCCAGCATTTT.

The V call is TRBV28, the J call TRBJ2-7, with D uncertain. The CDR3 consists of 13 residues. Germline CDR1 and CDR2: MDHEN and SYDVKM. Trimming removed 3 bases at V and 0 bases at J, with 6 bases between. DNA for the CDR3: TGTGCCAGCAGTTTTTTTAGCTCCTACGAGCAGTACTTC. Translating gives CASSFFSSYEQYF.

CDR3 nucleotide sequence: TGCGCCAGCAGTCCATTAGATACGCAGTATTTT. This codes for CASSPLDTQYF. The chain employs TRBV10-2 and TRBJ2-3; D is undetermined. The CDR3 is 11 residues long. Trimming stripped 5 bases from V and 5 bases from J, with 5 bases between. In germline, CDR1 is WSHSY, CDR2 SAAADI.

The chain has TRBV19 and TRBJ1-1; tentatively, D is TRBD1 (6 bases). The germline V gene encodes CDR1 LNHDA and CDR2 SQIVND (reference sequence). This CDR3 region has 14 residues. V was cut by 5 bases and J by 6 bases, with 16 bases left in between. CDR3 DNA sequence: TGTGCCAGTAGTTCACTAGGGGGTTGGGCTGAAGCTTTCTTT. Translating gives CASSSLGGWAEAFF.

There are a few counts of this clone. The rearrangement uses TRBV29-1 and TRBJ1-2; D is possibly TRBD1 (5 bases). This CDR3 has 13 amino acids. The ends were cut back, 2 bases at V and 5 bases at J, with 12 bases in the middle. Germline V CDR1 and CDR2: SQVTM, ANQGSEA. The CDR3 DNA reads TGCAGCGTTGAAAGCGGGGGAGGTTATGGCTACACCTTC. Amino acids: CSVESGGGYGYTF.

This clone was found a few times. The chain joins TRBV5-4 to TRBJ2-7; 11 positions agree with TRBD2. The junction had 9 bases not matched to a gene; V was cut back by 4 bases and J by 6 bases. Germline loops: CDR1 SGHNT, CDR2 YYREEE (reference sequence). The CDR3 loop spans 15 amino acids. In DNA form, the CDR3 reads TGTGCCAGCAGCGAAGGACTAGCGGGTTCCCGCGAGCAGTACTTC. Residues: CASSEGLAGSREQYF.

The V call is TRBV6-5, the J call TRBJ1-1; D is ambiguous. With 5 bases removed from V and 5 bases from J, the gap between germline ends came to 18 bases. Germline CDR1 is MNHEY and CDR2 is SVGAGI. The CDR3 has 15 amino acids. CDR3 in amino acids: CASSTRPTLTTEAFF. In DNA, the CDR3 is TGTGCCAGCAGTACACGCCCCACCCTTACGACTGAAGCTTTCTTT.

This clone was counted a few times. The CDR3 spells CASSRSNQPQHF. DNA of the CDR3: TGTGCCAGCAGTCGTAGCAATCAGCCCCAGCATTTT. V usage is TRBV2 and J usage is TRBJ1-5, with unresolved D. The CDR3 runs 12 residues. Germline CDR1 reads SNHLY; CDR2 reads FYNNEI. Trimming stripped 5 bases from V and 0 bases from J, with 2 bases between.

In DNA form, the CDR3 reads TGTGCCAGCAGCCTTTCCGGGGTACCGAGGGACTATGGCTACACCTTC. This sequence encodes CASSLSGVPRDYGYTF. The gene calls are TRBV9 and TRBJ1-2; no reliable D call. The CDR3 has 16 residues. V shed 4 bases and J shed 3 bases, with 19 bases lying between them. Germline CDR1 is SGDLS and CDR2 is YYNGEE.

The CDR3 DNA reads TGTGCCAGCTCACCACTTGATACAGGACATCGCTCCTCACCCCTCCACTTT. This translates into CASSPLDTGHRSSPLHF. The chain carries TRBV18 and TRBJ1-6, with D possibly being TRBD1 (5 bases). V lost 1 base and J lost 10, with 20 bases in between. The CDR3 spans 17 residues. Germline V gives CDR1 KGHSH, CDR2 LQKENI.

The chain joins TRBV2 to TRBJ1-6, with a weak D call TRBD1 (5 bases). The CDR3 has 15 residues. Germline V lookup: CDR1 SNHLY, CDR2 FYNNEI. V dropped 0 bases and J dropped 10 bases, with 13 bases sitting between them. The CDR3 spells CASSEARDSYSPLHF. The CDR3 DNA is TGTGCCAGCAGTGAAGCGCGCGACAGTTACTCACCCCTCCACTTT.

The chain recombines TRBV6-5 with TRBJ2-7; 9 nucleotides match TRBD1. The ends lost 4 bases at V and 0 bases at J; junction bases unmatched: 1. The germline V gene has CDR1 MNHEY and CDR2 SVGAGI. The CDR3 consists of 14 residues. CDR3 residues: CASSLGQGSYEQYF. The CDR3 bases are TGTGCCAGCAGTTTGGGACAGGGCTCCTACGAGCAGTACTTC.